These 27 T cell receptor beta chains were sequenced from one sample in a study of blood T cell repertoires in COVID-19 (TCRdb year 2020). Library prep was done by the immunoSEQ multiplex PCR assay. TCRdb re-hosts the immuneACCESS table, in-frame sequences only. Its copies lack some clones; in the studies checked, an unresolved V gene accounts for under half of them, and the cause for the rest is not known. In all, the sample holds under 350,000 clones, and about 89% of those were seen once. Less than 3% of the sample is held by the ten biggest clonotypes. The source material was PBMCs or T cells enriched from blood (not recorded which). The receptors were sampled from a woman aged 18-29 years who had recovered from COVID-19.

The gene calls are TRBV27 and TRBJ2-3; 13 bases match TRBD2. The V gene end was trimmed by 2 bases and the J gene end by 2 bases; junction bases not matched to a gene: 7. Germline CDR1 is MNHEY and CDR2 is SMNVEV (reference sequence). CDR3 length: 18 amino acids. The CDR3 sequence is CASSLRPTSGGLTDTQYF. The DNA for the CDR3 is TGTGCCAGCAGTTTAAGGCCGACTAGCGGGGGGCTCACAGATACGCAGTATTTT.

The rearrangement uses TRBV5-1 and TRBJ2-3; D is possibly TRBD2 (6 bases). Trimming took off 1 base at V and 1 base at J, with 16 bases between the two ends. CDR3 length: 17 residues. Germline V gene sequence: CDR1 SGHRS, CDR2 YFSETQ. The CDR3 reads CASSLRPPGTRTDTQYF. In DNA form, the CDR3 reads TGCGCCAGCAGCTTGCGCCCACCGGGGACTCGCACAGATACGCAGTATTTT.

This chain connects TRBV9 to TRBJ2-3, with 11 bases identical to TRBD2. This CDR3 spans 21 amino acids. From germline, CDR1 is SGDLS and CDR2 YYNGEE. J lost 2 bases, V lost 0 bases, and 17 bases had no gene match. The CDR3 reads CASSVAPTSGSFPSYTDTQYF. CDR3 nucleotide sequence: TGTGCCAGCAGCGTAGCTCCCACTAGCGGGAGTTTCCCTTCTTACACAGATACGCAGTATTTT.

This clone was found once. This chain connects TRBV27 to TRBJ2-1, with 8 bases fitting TRBD2. Trimming took 1 base from V and 6 from J; bases not matched to a gene: 5. Germline V gives CDR1 MNHEY, CDR2 SMNVEV (reference sequence). This CDR3 spans 15 amino acids. CDR3 sequence: CASSLYSGMGNEQFF. CDR3 DNA: TGTGCCAGCAGTTTATATAGCGGGATGGGCAATGAGCAGTTCTTC.

V usage is TRBV5-5 and J usage is TRBJ1-3; D may be TRBD1 (6 bases). Per germline, CDR1 SGHKS and CDR2 YYEKEE (reference sequence). The CDR3 runs 15 residues. Deletions cut 4 bases from V and 1 base from J, with 12 bases between. In nucleotides, the CDR3 is TGTGCCAGCAGCGGCTCCCAGGGGTCTGGAAACACCATATATTTT. This codes for CASSGSQGSGNTIYF.

The chain links TRBV2 to TRBJ1-5, with D possibly matching TRBD1 (6 bases). This CDR3 comprises 14 residues. Germline V lookup: CDR1 SNHLY, CDR2 FYNNEI. Deletions cut 5 bases from V and 5 bases from J, with 13 bases between. In nucleotides, the CDR3 is TGTGCCAGCAGTTACAGGGTAAGGGATCAGCCCCAGCATTTT. Translating gives CASSYRVRDQPQHF.

The table lists this clone with a count of one. The chain combines TRBV2 with TRBJ1-1, with TRBD1 as a possible D gene (6 bases). The CDR3 contains 16 residues. Looked up from germline, CDR1 is SNHLY and CDR2 is FYNNEI. V shed 6 bases and J shed 0 bases, with 17 bases lying between them. CDR3 protein: CASRGLGGSMNTEAFF. The CDR3 DNA follows: TGTGCCAGCAGGGGACTAGGGGGATCCATGAACACTGAAGCTTTCTTT.

The V and J genes are TRBV5-4 and TRBJ1-2, with TRBD1 matching 8 bases. The J segment lost 3 bases and the V segment lost 2 bases, leaving 3 bases of the junction unmatched. The germline CDR1 and CDR2 sequences are SGHNT and YYREEE (reference sequence). This CDR3 contains 14 residues. CDR3 sequence: CASSLKQGDYGYTF. The CDR3 DNA is TGTGCCAGCAGCTTAAAACAGGGGGACTATGGCTACACCTTC.

The V and J genes are TRBV7-3 and TRBJ1-2, with D possibly matching TRBD1 (6 bases). The CDR3 loop spans 16 amino acids. Trimming left V 2 bases short and J 0 bases short, with 13 bases between. CDR1 SGHTA and CDR2 FQGTGA come from the germline V gene. The CDR3 nucleotides are TGTGCCAGCAGCTTATCGGGACAACCTACTAACTATGGCTACACCTTC. Protein product: CASSLSGQPTNYGYTF.

The rearrangement links TRBV9 to TRBJ1-2; a weak D match, TRBD1 (6 bases). The CDR3 spans 17 residues. Germline loops: CDR1 SGDLS, CDR2 YYNGEE. The ends were cut back, 0 bases at V and 6 bases at J, with 21 bases in the middle. Here the CDR3 DNA reads TGTGCCAGCAGCGTAGGGGAAGGGGGACGGATATTAAATGGCTACACCTTC. Its protein is CASSVGEGGRILNGYTF.

The CDR3: CASSHGLAGELFF. The DNA of the CDR3 is TGTGCCAGCAGCCACGGACTAGCGGGGGAGCTGTTTTTT. The gene calls are TRBV12-3 or TRBV12-4 and TRBJ2-2; 9 nucleotides line up with TRBD2. V trimming: 6 bases; J trimming: 8 bases; junction bases outside the gene matches: 4. This CDR3 contains 13 residues.

This chain joins TRBV4-2 and TRBJ1-4; no firm D call. V was pared by 3 bases and J by 3 bases, with 14 bases between. Per the germline V gene, CDR1 is LGHNA and CDR2 is YNFKEQ. The length of the CDR3 is 16 residues. The CDR3 is CASSQGSLRANEKLFF. The CDR3 coding sequence is TGTGCCAGCAGCCAGGGGAGCCTAAGGGCTAATGAAAAACTGTTTTTT.

The chain carries TRBV9 and TRBJ2-3; D may be TRBD1 (6 bases). V was clipped by 0 bases and J by 0 bases, with 17 bases between them. Germline lookup yields CDR1 SGDLS and CDR2 YYNGEE. The CDR3 runs to 18 residues. The CDR3 coding sequence is TGTGCCAGCAGCGTAGGGGGGTGGGACACGACTAGCACAGATACGCAGTATTTT. It specifies CASSVGGWDTTSTDTQYF.

This clone was recorded only once. V usage is TRBV2 and J usage is TRBJ1-2; D might be TRBD1 (6 bases). V lost 5 bases and J 3 bases, leaving 10 bases between the germline ends. This CDR3 has 13 residues. The germline V gene has CDR1 SNHLY and CDR2 FYNNEI. The DNA of the CDR3 is TGTGCCAGCAGTTACAGGGTCGACTATGGCTACACCTTC. This gives the protein CASSYRVDYGYTF.

This clone was counted a few times. The rearrangement joins TRBV18 to TRBJ1-3; no reliable D call. The V gene's germline CDR1 is KGHSH and CDR2 LQKENI. There are 13 residues in the CDR3. Trimming cost V 5 bases and J 3 bases, with 8 bases left between them. The CDR3 DNA reads as TGTGCCAGCTCAGGCGGGGTTGGAAACACCATATATTTT. It translates to CASSGGVGNTIYF.

This clone was counted a few times. This chain connects TRBV3-1 (or the pseudogene TRBV3-2) to TRBJ1-3; D remains ambiguous. The CDR3 runs to 14 residues. Trimming cost V 0 bases and J 4 bases, with 7 bases left between them. CDR1 and CDR2 from the germline V gene are LGHDT and YNNKEL (reference sequence). The CDR3 protein is CASSQDTQGNTIYF. The DNA of the CDR3 is TGTGCCAGCAGCCAAGATACACAGGGAAACACCATATATTTT.

This clone was seen a few times. The rearrangement uses TRBV7-8 and TRBJ2-2, with TRBD1 matching 12 bases. Losses at the gene ends were 5 bases for V and 3 bases for J; bases not matched to a gene: 7. Germline CDR1 reads SGHVS; CDR2 reads FQNEAQ. This CDR3 region has 17 residues. The CDR3 bases are TGTGCCAGCAGCACCGGGACAGGGGGCCATCACACCGGGGAGCTGTTTTTT. Translating gives CASSTGTGGHHTGELFF.

The V gene is TRBV7-2, the J gene TRBJ2-2; D is possibly TRBD2 (6 bases). The CDR3 sequence is 13 residues long. The germline CDR1 and CDR2 sequences are SGHTA and FQGNSA. V shed 1 base and J shed 13 bases, with 13 bases lying between them. This CDR3 is CASSLGPSEGLFF. The CDR3 DNA is TGTGCCAGCAGCTTAGGACCATCGGAGGGGCTGTTTTTT.

The chain links TRBV30 to TRBJ2-7, with D hard to call. V gave up 1 base and J gave up 1 base, with 20 bases separating them. Germline V gene lookup returns CDR1 GTSNPN and CDR2 SVGIG (reference sequence). The CDR3 loop spans 17 amino acids. In nucleotides, the CDR3 is TGTGCCTGGAGTGGGGCCCATTCTTTCCACAGTTCCTACGAGCAGTACTTC. Translated, it gives CAWSGAHSFHSSYEQYF.

In this sample, this clone turned up once. This chain links TRBV5-5 with TRBJ1-6; the D gene is possibly TRBD1 (6 bases). In germline, CDR1 is SGHKS, CDR2 YYEKEE (reference sequence). This CDR3 has 17 amino acids. Trimming shortened V by 4 bases and J by 2 bases, and 16 bases separated the two germline ends. Here the CDR3 reads CASSPRTVATYNSPLHF. As DNA, the CDR3 is TGTGCCAGCAGCCCCCGGACAGTGGCTACCTATAATTCACCCCTCCACTTT.

The CDR3, as DNA: TGTGCCAGTAGCCCGAGGACAGGGCATGGCTACACCTTC. Its protein product is CASSPRTGHGYTF. The chain links TRBV19 to TRBJ1-2, with 8 bases identical to TRBD1. The germline CDR1 and CDR2 sequences are LNHDA and SQIVND (reference sequence). The length of the CDR3 is 13 residues. With 6 bases clipped from V and 6 bases from J, the junction kept 6 bases outside the gene matches. The full variable domain, completed using reference TRBV19 and TRBJ1-2, is DGGITQSPKYLFRKEGQNVTLSCEQNLNHDAMYWYRQDPGQGLRLIYYSQIVNDFQKGDIAEGYSVSREKKESFPLTVTSAQKNPTAFYLCASSPRTGHGYTFGSGTRLTVV.

This chain uses TRBV10-3 with TRBJ2-3, with TRBD1 identical over 9 bases. The CDR3 spans 16 residues. V lost 0 bases to trimming and J lost 4 bases; unmatched junction nucleotides: 5. The germline gives CDR1 ENHRY, CDR2 SYGVKD. Written as DNA, the CDR3 is TGTGCCATCAGTGAGTCAGGACAGGGGTCTGCAGATACGCAGTATTTT. Encoded protein: CAISESGQGSADTQYF.

V and J are TRBV30 and TRBJ1-6, with D possibly being TRBD1 (5 bases). The germline V gene has CDR1 GTSNPN and CDR2 SVGIG (reference sequence). The CDR3 is 12 amino acids. The ends were cut back, 0 bases at V and 14 bases at J, with 11 bases in the middle. The CDR3 loop is CAWSVQRGALHF. CDR3 DNA sequence: TGTGCCTGGAGTGTACAACGGGGGGCCCTCCACTTT.

The chain joins TRBV27 to TRBJ2-3; TRBD2 agrees at 11 bases. Germline V lookup: CDR1 MNHEY, CDR2 SMNVEV (reference sequence). This CDR3 is 17 amino acids long. After removal of 6 bases from V and 4 bases from J, the junction contained 12 bases not matched to a gene. The CDR3: CASSLLLVAGGPDTQYF. The CDR3 region has the DNA TGTGCCAGCAGCCTACTTTTAGTAGCGGGGGGGCCAGATACGCAGTATTTT.

The chain uses TRBV12-3 or TRBV12-4 and TRBJ1-1, with D possibly being TRBD1 (6 bases). With 6 bases removed from V and 5 bases from J, the gap between germline ends came to 10 bases. The CDR3 runs 12 residues. In nucleotides, the CDR3 is TGTGCCAGCAGGTCCGACAGGACTGAAGCTTTCTTT. This sequence encodes CASRSDRTEAFF.

The chain combines TRBV30 with TRBJ2-7; possibly TRBD1 for D (5 bases). The length of the CDR3 is 14 residues. Looked up from germline, CDR1 is GTSNPN and CDR2 is SVGIG (reference sequence). V shed 4 bases and J shed 0 bases, with 13 bases lying between them. The CDR3 DNA sequence: TGTGCCTGGACTTACGATAGGGGCTCCTACGAGCAGTACTTC. It is translated as CAWTYDRGSYEQYF. Supplemented by reference TRBV30 and TRBJ2-7, the full variable domain reads SQTIHQWPATLVQPVGSPLSLECTVEGTSNPNLYWYRQAAGRGLQLLFYSVGIGQISSEVPQNLSASRPQDRQFILSSKKLLLSDSGFYLCAWTYDRGSYEQYFGPGTRLTVT.

This rearrangement joins TRBV5-4 to TRBJ2-5; tentatively, D is TRBD1 (6 bases). Trimming removed 0 bases at V and 5 bases at J, with 11 bases between. The CDR3 length is 14 residues. Per germline, CDR1 SGHNT and CDR2 YYREEE (reference sequence). The DNA of the CDR3 is TGTGCCAGCAGCTTGGTGCAGGGGTTGGAGACCCAGTACTTC. It codes for CASSLVQGLETQYF.